This T cell receptor (beta chain) was obtained from a study of T cells after yellow fever vaccination. Using its own MiXCR run on the 5' RACE reads, TCRdb lists one record per CDR3 protein. The table lists approximately 510,000 distinct CDR3 sequences, less than 25% of them singletons. Study results and caveats: The secondary response was weaker, and its peak arrived faster, on day 5 versus 15.

This clonotype was counted a few times. Its antigen is undetermined. The trim removed 0 bases at V and 6 bases at J, leaving 3 bases unmatched. Germline lookup yields CDR1 SGHRS and CDR2 YFSETQ. The CDR3 covers 15 residues. The chain combines TRBV5-1 with TRBJ2-1; 10 nucleotides line up with TRBD1. The starting material was PBMCs, obtained less than 25 days after the first yellow fever vaccination. This TCR was sampled from a man aged 18 to 29 who received the YFV17D yellow fever vaccine. DNA for the CDR3: TGCGCCAGCAGCTTGGGGAGGACAGGGGGCAATGAGCAGTTCTTC. This translates into CASSLGRTGGNEQFF.